A single sample is the source of the 9 T cell receptor beta chains below, sequenced in a study of a mutant IDH1 vaccine in newly diagnosed glioma. These receptors lack a known antigen. Clones were sequenced by immunoSEQ multiplex PCR, and TCRdb holds only the in-frame ones, with some missing. The table shows about 84,000 clones, with over 75% occurring only once. Time point meaning: week 47, end of study. Doses comprised 300 ug of mutant IDH1 20-mer peptide each, plus topical imiquimod. The specimen comprised PBMCs, sampled from a glioma patient whose treatment included an IDH1 peptide vaccine. The source of these receptors is a man in his forties with glioma.

The chain uses TRBV10-3 and TRBJ1-1; possibly TRBD1 for D (6 bases). V was trimmed by 0 bases and J by 4 bases, leaving 12 bases between them. Per the germline V gene, CDR1 is ENHRY and CDR2 is SYGVKD. The CDR3 has 15 residues. Written as DNA, the CDR3 is TGTGCCATCAGTGAGTCGACAGGTCCCGCCACTGAAGCTTTCTTT. This sequence encodes CAISESTGPATEAFF.

This clone has more than one count but fewer than ten. The CDR3 coding sequence is TGCGCCAGCAGCCAAGCGGGACTAGCGGGGGGGGCGCAGTATTTT. Translating gives CASSQAGLAGGAQYF. The chain carries TRBV4-3 and TRBJ2-3, with 16 bases matching TRBD2. Germline loops: CDR1 LGHNA, CDR2 YSLEER. The V and J ends lost 1 base and 10 bases, in that order; junction bases with no gene match: 2. The CDR3 has 15 amino acids.

The count of this clone is one. This chain connects TRBV6-6 to TRBJ1-4; D remains unclear. Germline V gene lookup returns CDR1 MNHNY and CDR2 SVGAGI (reference sequence). The CDR3 has 15 residues. V lost 0 bases, J lost 2 bases, and 7 bases lay in between. CDR3 sequence (DNA): TGTGCCAGCAGTTACTCAGTGACGACTAATGAAAAACTGTTTTTT. Translation: CASSYSVTTNEKLFF.

Of note for this clone: One end of the junction fails to match germline, which may point to a read error. The chain links TRBV6-1 to TRBJ2-3; D assignment may be TRBD1 or TRBD2 (5 bases each). This CDR3 contains 15 residues. Germline V gives CDR1 MNHNS, CDR2 SASEGT. Here the CDR3 DNA reads TGTGCCAGCAGAGAAGTTCGGGGCAGCACAGATACGCAGTATTTT. This codes for CASREVRGSTDTQYF.

The J gene is TRBJ1-4, the V gene TRBV13; tentatively, D is TRBD1 (6 bases). The CDR3 is 15 amino acids. Trimming took off 5 bases at V and 4 bases at J, with 14 bases between the two ends. The germline CDR1 and CDR2 sequences are PRHDT and FYEKMQ (reference sequence). The DNA of the CDR3 is TGTGCCAGCAGCAGTGGGACACCGGTTAATGAAAAACTGTTTTTT. Residues: CASSSGTPVNEKLFF.

V is TRBV6-5 and J is TRBJ2-7; weak D call: TRBD2 (7 bases). The V end was cut by 6 bases, the J end by 4 bases, with 19 bases between. CDR1 is MNHEY, CDR2 SVGAGI, per germline. The CDR3 length is 15 residues. The CDR3 DNA reads as TGTGCCAGCAGGACGAGGGGGGGCATGGGTTACGAGCAGTACTTC. Translation gives CASRTRGGMGYEQYF.

The V call is TRBV11-2, the J call TRBJ1-4; TRBD1 matches at 7 bases. V lost 6 bases and J lost 8; bases outside the gene matches: 3. The germline V gene has CDR1 SGHAT and CDR2 FQNNGV. The CDR3 has 12 residues. The CDR3 sequence is CASRGGQEKLFF. The DNA of the CDR3 is TGTGCCAGCAGAGGGGGACAGGAAAAACTGTTTTTT.

At least ten counts were recorded for this clone. This chain uses TRBV2 with TRBJ1-1, with TRBD1 as a possible D gene (6 bases). This CDR3 has 12 residues. Germline assignment: CDR1 SNHLY and CDR2 FYNNEI. Trimming cost V 6 bases and J 4 bases, with 9 bases left between them. CDR3 sequence: CASREQGTEAFF. As DNA, the CDR3 is TGTGCCAGCAGGGAACAGGGCACTGAAGCTTTCTTT.

The V and J genes are TRBV5-4 and TRBJ2-5, with a tentative D call TRBD2 (5 bases). CDR1 SGHNT and CDR2 YYREEE come from the germline V gene (reference sequence). The CDR3 is 16 residues long. The V gene lost 4 bases and the J gene lost 5 bases, with 21 bases spanning the gap. The CDR3 DNA reads TGTGCCAGCAGCGTCGGCGGGCCCCGCTGGCGGGAGACCCAGTACTTC. Amino acid sequence: CASSVGGPRWRETQYF.